This T cell receptor (beta chain) was identified during a study of cytomegalovirus exposure and HLA in healthy donors. The CDR3 has 14 residues. After removal of 5 bases from V and 5 bases from J, the junction contained 7 bases not matched to a gene. The germline gives CDR1 SEHNR, CDR2 FQNEAQ (reference sequence). PCR primers comprised 60 Vbeta and 13 Jbeta primers. Using immunoSEQ multiplex PCR, the repertoire was profiled, and TCRdb retains in-frame clones only, with some absent. The data show about 130,000 clones, with 82% seen just once and 1.2% held by the top ten. The receptor was isolated from a boy aged 10-17 years in good health and CMV-seronegative. Sequenced material: PBMCs. The V call is TRBV7-9, the J call TRBJ2-3, with 7 bases fitting TRBD2. In DNA, the CDR3 is TGTGCCAGCAGCCCGGCTAGCGGCCTAGATACGCAGTATTTT. It codes for CASSPASGLDTQYF.